Sequencing of this T cell receptor (beta chain) was carried out in a study of shared clonotypes between healthy human individuals. About the research overall: Every donor yielded three CD4 naive, three CD4 memory, two CD8 naive and one CD8 memory plate. General study results and limits: The naive CD4 repertoires of a handful of donors were compared, and around 4.9% of clonotypes were shared. Limited genetic and exposure-history diversity came from having few donors.

In regard to this clone: Its cognate antigen is unknown.

This CDR3 spans 15 amino acids. The V gene's germline CDR1 is MDHEN and CDR2 SYDVKM. This table comes from immunoSEQ multiplex PCR, and its TCRdb copy is limited to in-frame clones, with some not included. The top ten hold 0.06% of the sample, which has some 500,000 clones, around 96% seen once. Study donors comprised healthy, HIV-negative adults devoid of recent acute infection or vaccination. This TCR was recovered from a young woman in good health. This rearrangement joins TRBV28 to TRBJ2-5; TRBD1 matches at 8 bases. With the DNA end fitting TRBJ2-7 better, the J assignment may be wrong. The sample consisted of naive CD4+ T cells sorted from blood. As to subset: CD45RA+ positively selected. The chain's CDR3 is CASSSTGAPSYEQYF. In DNA form, the CDR3 reads TGTGCCAGCAGTTCGACAGGGGCCCCCTCCTACGAGCAGTACTTC.